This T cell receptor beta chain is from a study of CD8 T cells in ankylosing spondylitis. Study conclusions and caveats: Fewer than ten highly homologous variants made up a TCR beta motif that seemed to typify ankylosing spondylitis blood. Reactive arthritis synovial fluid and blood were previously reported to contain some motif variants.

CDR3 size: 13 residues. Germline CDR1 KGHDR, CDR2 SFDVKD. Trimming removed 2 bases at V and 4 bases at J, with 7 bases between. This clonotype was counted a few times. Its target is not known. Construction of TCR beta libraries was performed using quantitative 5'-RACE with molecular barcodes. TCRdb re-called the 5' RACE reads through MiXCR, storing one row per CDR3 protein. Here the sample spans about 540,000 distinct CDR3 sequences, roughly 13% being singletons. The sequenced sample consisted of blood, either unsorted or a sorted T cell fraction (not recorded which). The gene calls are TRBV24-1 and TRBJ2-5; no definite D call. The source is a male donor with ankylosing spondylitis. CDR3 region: CATSDSTRETQYF. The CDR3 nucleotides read TGTGCCACCAGTGATTCGACGAGAGAGACCCAGTACTTC.